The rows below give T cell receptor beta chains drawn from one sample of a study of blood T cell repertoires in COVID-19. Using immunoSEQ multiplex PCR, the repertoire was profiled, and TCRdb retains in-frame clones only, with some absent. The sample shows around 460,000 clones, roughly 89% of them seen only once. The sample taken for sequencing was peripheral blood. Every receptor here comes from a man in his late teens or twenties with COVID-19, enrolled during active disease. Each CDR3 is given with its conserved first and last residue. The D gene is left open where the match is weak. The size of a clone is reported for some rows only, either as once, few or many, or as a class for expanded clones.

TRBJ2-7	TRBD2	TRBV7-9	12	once	CASSLVSGSKYF	TGTGCCAGCAGCTTAGTCAGCGGGAGTAAGTACTTC
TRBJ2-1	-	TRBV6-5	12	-	CASTSSSNEQFF	TGTGCCAGCACCTCCTCGTCCAATGAGCAGTTCTTC
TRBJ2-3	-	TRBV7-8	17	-	CASSLGKDSLFTDTQYF	TGTGCCAGCAGCTTGGGCAAGGACAGCCTTTTCACAGATACGCAGTATTTT
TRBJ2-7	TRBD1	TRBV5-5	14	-	CASSRKTQGVEQYF	TGTGCCAGCAGCCGGAAAACCCAGGGGGTCGAGCAGTACTTC
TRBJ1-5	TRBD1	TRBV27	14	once	CASLRQGACQPQHF	TGTGCCAGCCTCCGACAGGGGGCTTGTCAGCCCCAGCATTTT
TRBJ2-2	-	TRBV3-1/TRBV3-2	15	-	CASSHRRLNTGELFF	TGTGCCAGCAGCCACCGCAGGCTGAACACCGGGGAGCTGTTTTTT
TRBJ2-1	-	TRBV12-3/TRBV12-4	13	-	CASSSQRGHEQFF	TGTGCCAGCAGTTCCCAGCGCGGTCATGAGCAGTTCTTC
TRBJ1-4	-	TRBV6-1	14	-	CASSETEDREKLFF	TGTGCCAGCAGTGAAACAGAAGACAGGGAAAAACTGTTTTTT
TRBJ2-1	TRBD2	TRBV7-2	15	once	CASSLVAGVYNEQFF	TGTGCCAGCAGCTTAGTTGCGGGAGTCTACAATGAGCAGTTCTTC
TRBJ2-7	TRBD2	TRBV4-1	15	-	CASSLSGRAQNEQYF	TGCGCCAGCAGTCTAAGCGGGAGGGCCCAAAACGAGCAGTACTTC
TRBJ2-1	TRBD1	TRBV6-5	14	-	CASSPGGSYNEQFF	TGTGCCAGCAGCCCAGGGGGCTCCTACAATGAGCAGTTCTTC
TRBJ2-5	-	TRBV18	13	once	CASSSTVQETQYF	TGTGCCAGCTCCTCGACAGTACAAGAGACCCAGTACTTC
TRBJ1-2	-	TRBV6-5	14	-	CASSGQNPGGGYTF	TGTGCCAGCTCCGGACAGAACCCTGGAGGAGGCTACACCTTC
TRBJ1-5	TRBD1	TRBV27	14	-	CASRRQGMNQPQHF	TGTGCCAGCAGAAGACAGGGGATGAATCAGCCCCAGCATTTT
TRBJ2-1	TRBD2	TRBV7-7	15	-	CASSETGTSLNEQFF	TGTGCTAGCAGTGAAACCGGGACTAGTCTCAATGAGCAGTTCTTC
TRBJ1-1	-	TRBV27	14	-	CASGQGNGVSEAFF	TGTGCCAGCGGTCAGGGGAATGGTGTCTCTGAAGCTTTCTTT
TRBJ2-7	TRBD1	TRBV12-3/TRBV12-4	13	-	CASRRQGAYEQYF	TGTGCCAGCAGAAGACAGGGGGCCTACGAGCAGTACTTC
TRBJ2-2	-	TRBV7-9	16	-	CASSSGLRSVTGELFF	TGTGCCAGCAGCTCCGGGTTGAGAAGTGTCACCGGGGAGCTGTTTTTT
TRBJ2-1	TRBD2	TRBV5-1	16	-	CASSALAGLTDNEQFF	TGCGCCAGCAGTGCGCTAGCGGGACTGACAGACAATGAGCAGTTCTTC
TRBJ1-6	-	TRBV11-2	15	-	CASSPEGGDNSPLHF	TGTGCCAGCAGCCCCGAGGGGGGGGATAATTCACCCCTCCACTTT
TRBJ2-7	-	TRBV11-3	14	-	CASSLRLATYEQYF	TGTGCCAGCAGCTTAAGGCTAGCCACCTACGAGCAGTACTTC
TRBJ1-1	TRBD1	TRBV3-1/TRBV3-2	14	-	CASSPNRGATEAFF	TGTGCCAGCAGCCCAAACAGGGGTGCCACTGAAGCTTTCTTT
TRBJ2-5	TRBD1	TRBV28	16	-	CASTLGYGTGAETQYF	TGTGCCAGCACCCTGGGGTACGGGACAGGGGCAGAGACCCAGTACTTC
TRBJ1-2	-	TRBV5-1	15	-	CASSLGQNANYGYTF	TGCGCCAGCAGCTTAGGACAGAATGCTAACTATGGCTACACCTTC
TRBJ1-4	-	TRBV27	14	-	CASSRGWTNEKLFF	TGTGCCAGCAGTCGGGGTTGGACTAATGAAAAACTGTTTTTT
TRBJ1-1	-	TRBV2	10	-	CASSGRQAFF	TGTGCCAGCAGTGGGAGGCAGGCTTTCTTT
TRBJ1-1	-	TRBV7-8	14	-	CASSLSPLNTEAFF	TGTGCCAGCAGCTTATCCCCATTGAACACTGAAGCTTTCTTT
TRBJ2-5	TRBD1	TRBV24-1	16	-	CATSEYQGQGGETQYF	TGTGCCACCAGTGAGTACCAAGGACAGGGAGGCGAGACCCAGTACTTC
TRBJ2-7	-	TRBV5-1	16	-	CASSLEAVEISYEQYF	TGCGCCAGCAGCTTGGAAGCGGTTGAGATCTCCTACGAGCAGTACTTC
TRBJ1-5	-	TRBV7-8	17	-	CASSPEPIRGSNQPQHF	TGTGCCAGCAGCCCCGAGCCGATCAGGGGTAGCAATCAGCCCCAGCATTTT
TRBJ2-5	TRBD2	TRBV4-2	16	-	CASSQVTSEVGETQYF	TGTGCCAGCAGCCAAGTGACTAGCGAGGTCGGGGAGACCCAGTACTTC
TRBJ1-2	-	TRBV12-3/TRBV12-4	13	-	CASSLAHLYGYTF	TGTGCCAGCAGTTTAGCACACCTTTATGGCTACACCTTC
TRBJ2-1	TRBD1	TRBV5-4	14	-	CASSRGQGNNEQFF	TGTGCCAGCAGCCGGGGACAGGGGAACAATGAGCAGTTCTTC
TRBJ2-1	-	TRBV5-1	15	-	CASSLSSADYNEQFF	TGCGCCAGCAGCTTGTCTAGCGCCGACTACAATGAGCAGTTCTTC
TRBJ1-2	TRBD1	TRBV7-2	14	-	CASSFRDRGGGYTF	TGTGCCAGCAGCTTTCGGGACAGAGGGGGTGGCTACACCTTC
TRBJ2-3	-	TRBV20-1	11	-	CSARDTHTQYF	TGCAGTGCAAGGGACACGCATACGCAGTATTTT
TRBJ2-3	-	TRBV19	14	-	CASSTSGGGDTQYF	TGTGCCAGTAGTACTAGCGGAGGGGGGGATACGCAGTATTTT
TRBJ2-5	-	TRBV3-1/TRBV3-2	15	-	CASSQGWHTKETQYF	TGTGCCAGCAGCCAAGGGTGGCACACCAAAGAGACCCAGTACTTC
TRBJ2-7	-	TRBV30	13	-	CAWSNRGSSGQYF	TGTGCCTGGAGTAATCGCGGTTCTTCGGGGCAGTACTTC
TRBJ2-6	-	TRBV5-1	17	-	CASSLSQASSGANVLTF	TGCGCCAGCAGCTTGTCACAGGCTAGCTCTGGGGCCAACGTCCTGACTTTC
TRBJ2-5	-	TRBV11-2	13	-	CASSSGLQETQYF	TGTGCCAGCAGCTCGGGACTCCAAGAGACCCAGTACTTC
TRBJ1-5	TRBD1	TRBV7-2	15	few	CASSSGQGRNQPQHF	TGTGCCAGCAGCTCCGGACAGGGGCGAAATCAGCCCCAGCATTTT